This T cell receptor (beta chain) was sequenced in a study of T-cell reconstitution after alpha-beta-depleted transplantation in children. The study's findings and limits: Several hundred rapidly expanded clones from non-depleted graft cells reportedly supplied alpha-beta T cells about two months post-transplant. Surviving thymic progenitors and recipient T cells were the source of high TCRbeta diversity at day 60 in some patients. A year post-transplant, T-cell counts and diversity derived mostly from newly produced T cells.

Molecular barcoding with unique molecular identifiers was used for the TCRbeta library. TCRdb re-called the PCR reads with MiXCR, one entry per CDR3 protein. Here the sample spans 200,000 or so distinct CDR3 sequences, approximately 6.3% being singletons. The CDR3 totals 13 residues. V lost 6 bases and J lost 8; bases outside the gene matches: 9. As regards this clonotype: Antigen specificity is unknown.

The sequencing here drew on PBMCs, taken before TCRalphabeta/CD19-depleted stem cell transplant. This clonotype was obtained from a boy aged 2 to 10 with acute lymphoblastic leukemia, due to receive a stem cell transplant. The chain carries TRBV12-3 or TRBV12-4 and TRBJ1-1; 7 nucleotides agree with TRBD1. The CDR3: CASSLGDRLEAFF. The CDR3 DNA is TGTGCCAGCAGCCTTGGGGACAGATTAGAAGCTTTCTTT.